This TCR beta chain was identified during a study of cytomegalovirus exposure and HLA in healthy donors. The CDR3 extends over 13 amino acids. CDR1 is MRHNA and CDR2 is SNTAGT in the germline V gene. Trimming took 3 bases from V and 5 from J, leaving 8 bases between them. Here immunoSEQ multiplex PCR was the method, and the copy in TCRdb shows in-frame clones only, minus some. The sample shows roughly 76,000 clones, nearly 95% of them seen only once. V gene TRBV6-4 combines with J gene TRBJ2-1, with D tentatively TRBD2 (5 bases). Material for sequencing was PBMCs. The receptor comes from a young man in good health and CMV-seropositive. CDR3 nucleotide sequence: TGTGCCAGCAGTGAAAGAGGGAACAATGAGCAGTTCTTC. Residues: CASSERGNNEQFF.